A single T cell receptor beta chain is shown here with its context. The data belong to a study of cytomegalovirus exposure and HLA in healthy donors. Both 60 Vbeta primers and 13 Jbeta primers went into the PCR. The data were produced by immunoSEQ multiplex PCR, yet TCRdb's version contains in-frame clones alone and is incomplete. The table lists approximately 130,000 clones, about four fifths of them singletons. J was trimmed by 3 bases and V by 8 bases; bases with no gene match: 6. The CDR3 sequence is 14 residues long. Germline values: CDR1 SEHNR, CDR2 FQNEAQ (reference sequence). This receptor was taken from a woman between 18 and 30 years old in good health and CMV-seronegative. This sequence joins TRBV7-9 and TRBJ1-2; 10 bases are a match to TRBD1. Sequencing was done on a sample of PBMCs. The CDR3 bases are TGTGCCAGCGGACAGGGGGTCAATGACTATGGCTACACCTTC. Translation gives CASGQGVNDYGYTF.